The clone carrying this T cell receptor beta chain is a singleton in its sample. What it recognizes is unknown. The source of the sample is a study of identifying expanded T cells in peripheral blood. Overall study findings and caveats: Technical replicates showed 0.9 to 1.5 changed clones; around two weeks around 15; four weeks 19.

The V end was cut by 4 bases, the J end by 0 bases, with 8 bases between. Germline V lookup: CDR1 SGDLS, CDR2 YYNGEE. This CDR3 is built from 14 residues. TCRdb's copy holds only in-frame clones and misses some; the assay was immunoSEQ multiplex PCR. The table has 90,000 to 100,000 clones, approximately 91% seen once. Sequences were obtained from blood. The origin of this receptor is a person aged 18 to 75 in good health. V is TRBV9 and J is TRBJ1-3; D might be TRBD1 (5 bases). The chain's CDR3 is CASSRQSSGNTIYF. For the CDR3, the DNA is TGTGCCAGCAGCCGACAGAGCTCTGGAAACACCATATATTTT.